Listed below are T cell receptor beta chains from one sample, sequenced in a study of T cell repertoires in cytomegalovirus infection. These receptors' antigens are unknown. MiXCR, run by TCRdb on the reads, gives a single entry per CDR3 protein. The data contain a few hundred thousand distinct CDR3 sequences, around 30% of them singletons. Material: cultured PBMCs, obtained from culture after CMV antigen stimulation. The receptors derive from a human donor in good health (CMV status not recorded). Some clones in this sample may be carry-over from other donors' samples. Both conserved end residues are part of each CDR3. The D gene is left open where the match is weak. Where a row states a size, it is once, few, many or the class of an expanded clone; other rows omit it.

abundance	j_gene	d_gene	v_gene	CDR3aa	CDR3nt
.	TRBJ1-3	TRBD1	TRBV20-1	CKKQGVGNTIYF	TGCAAGAAACAGGGGGTAGGAAACACCATATATTTT
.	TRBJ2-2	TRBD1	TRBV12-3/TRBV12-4	CASSSGAGGGELFF	TGTGCCAGCAGTTCTGGAGCAGGGGGCGGGGAGCTGTTTTTT
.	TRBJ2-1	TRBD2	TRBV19	CASRDGTSGSYNEQFF	TGTGCCAGTAGGGACGGGACTAGCGGATCCTACAATGAGCAGTTCTTC
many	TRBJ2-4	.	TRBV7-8	CASTPGVLAKNIQYF	TGTGCCAGCACCCCCGGCGTACTAGCCAAAAACATTCAGTACTTC
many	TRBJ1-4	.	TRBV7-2	CASSFMAATNEKLFF	TGTGCCAGCAGTTTTATGGCTGCAACTAATGAAAAACTGTTTTTT
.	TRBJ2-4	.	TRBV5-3	CASSFRHGPVVKNIQYF	TGTGCCAGCAGCTTTCGACACGGCCCGGTTGTCAAAAACATTCAGTACTTC
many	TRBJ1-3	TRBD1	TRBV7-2	CASSLLPQQGVMRNTIYF	TGTGCCAGCAGCTTATTACCCCAACAGGGGGTGATGAGAAACACCATATATTTT
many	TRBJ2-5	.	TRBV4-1	CASSQEGIVTQYF	TGCGCCAGCAGCCAAGAGGGTATTGTGACCCAGTACTTC
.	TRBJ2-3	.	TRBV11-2	CASSEFIGADTQYF	TGTGCCAGCAGCGAATTCATAGGGGCAGATACGCAGTATTTT
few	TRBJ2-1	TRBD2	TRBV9	CASSETSGRGNEQFF	TGTGCCAGCAGCGAGACTAGCGGGAGGGGGAATGAGCAGTTCTTC
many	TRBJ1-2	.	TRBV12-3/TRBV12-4	CASSFGSWLRQAYGYTF	TGTGCCAGCAGTTTTGGTTCCTGGCTTAGACAGGCCTATGGCTACACCTTC
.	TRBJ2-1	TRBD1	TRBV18	CASSPSRTGPNEQFF	TGTGCCAGCTCACCTTCTAGGACAGGGCCCAATGAGCAGTTCTTC
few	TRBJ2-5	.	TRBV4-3	CASSPGAGVKTQYF	TGCGCCAGCAGCCCCGGGGCAGGGGTAAAGACCCAGTACTTC
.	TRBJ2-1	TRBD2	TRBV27	CASSRTGTSGSNEQFF	TGTGCCAGCAGTCGGACCGGGACTAGCGGGAGTAATGAGCAGTTCTTC
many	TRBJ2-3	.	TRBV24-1	CATSDFPSRQESTDTQYF	TGTGCCACCAGTGATTTTCCATCGCGTCAGGAGAGCACAGATACGCAGTATTTT
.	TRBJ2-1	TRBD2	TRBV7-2	CASATSFNNEQFF	TGTGCCAGCGCGACTAGCTTTAACAATGAGCAGTTCTTC
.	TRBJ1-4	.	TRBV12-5	CASCQRSGEKLFF	TGTGCTAGTTGTCAAAGGTCGGGTGAAAAACTGTTTTTT
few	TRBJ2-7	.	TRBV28	CASSPGQLASYEQYF	TGTGCCAGCAGTCCCGGACAGTTAGCCTCCTACGAGCAGTACTTC
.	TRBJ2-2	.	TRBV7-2	CASSFGGADTGELFF	TGTGCCAGCAGCTTCGGAGGGGCCGACACCGGGGAGCTGTTTTTT
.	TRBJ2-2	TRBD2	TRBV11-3	CASSLDLLAGGTGELFF	TGTGCCAGCAGCTTAGATCTGCTAGCGGGAGGCACCGGGGAGCTGTTTTTT
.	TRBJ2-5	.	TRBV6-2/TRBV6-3	CASSPPTGRDLIGTQYF	TGTGCCAGCTCCCCCCCAACGGGGCGGGACCTGATTGGGACCCAGTACTTC
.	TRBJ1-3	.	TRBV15	CVAQGAGGDTIYF	TGTGTCGCACAGGGAGCCGGTGGAGATACCATATATTTT
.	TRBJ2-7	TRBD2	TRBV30	CAWSDNSGSAKSYEQYF	TGTGCCTGGAGTGATAATAGCGGGAGTGCTAAGTCCTACGAGCAGTACTTC
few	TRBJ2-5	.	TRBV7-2	CASSSSLATRETQYF	TGTGCCAGCAGCTCCTCTCTAGCGACCCGGGAGACCCAGTACTTC
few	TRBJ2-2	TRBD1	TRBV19	CASTWDRATGELFF	TGTGCCAGTACCTGGGACAGGGCTACCGGGGAGCTGTTTTTT
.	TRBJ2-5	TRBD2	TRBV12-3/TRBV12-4	CASSLGGAEETQYF	TGTGCCAGCAGCCTCGGGGGGGCCGAAGAGACCCAGTACTTC
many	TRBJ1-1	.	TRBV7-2	CASSLGLGFEAFF	TGTGCCAGCAGCTTAGGATTGGGGTTCGAGGCTTTCTTT
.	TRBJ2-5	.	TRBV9	CASSVGLETEETQYF	TGTGCCAGCAGCGTAGGGTTGGAGACTGAAGAGACCCAGTACTTC
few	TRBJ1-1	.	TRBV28	CASSLGGGVNTEAFF	TGTGCCAGCAGCCTAGGTGGAGGGGTGAACACTGAAGCTTTCTTT
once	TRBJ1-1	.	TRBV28	CASSAPGSVPTEAFF	TGTGCCAGCAGTGCTCCGGGGAGCGTCCCCACTGAAGCTTTCTTT
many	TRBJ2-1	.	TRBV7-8	CASSFTAGQGYNEQFF	TGTGCCAGCAGCTTCACCGCGGGGCAGGGTTACAATGAGCAGTTCTTC
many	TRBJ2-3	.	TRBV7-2	CASSSIILDTQYF	TGTGCCAGCAGCTCGATAATTCTAGATACGCAGTATTTT
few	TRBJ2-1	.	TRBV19	CASSIVGTRYNEQFF	TGTGCCAGTAGTATAGTAGGGACGAGGTACAATGAGCAGTTCTTC
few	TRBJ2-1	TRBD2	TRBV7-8	CASSLGTGGTYNEQFF	TGTGCCAGCAGCTTAGGTACGGGAGGGACCTACAATGAGCAGTTCTTC
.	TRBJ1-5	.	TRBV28	CASSLARFNQPQHF	TGTGCCAGCAGTTTAGCGAGATTCAATCAGCCCCAGCATTTT
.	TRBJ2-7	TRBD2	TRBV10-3	CAIRIAGGIGEQYF	TGTGCCATCCGTATAGCGGGAGGGATCGGCGAGCAGTACTTC
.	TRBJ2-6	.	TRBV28	CASSTNSGANVLTF	TGTGCCAGCAGCACTAACTCTGGGGCCAACGTCCTGACTTTC